The TCR beta chain under discussion was sequenced for a study of T-cell memory formation after mild COVID-19. At the level of the study: Largely, TCR clusters stayed within a single donor. Regarding the study as a whole: For second-wave clones that peaked at day 37, SARS-CoV-2 specificity went unverified.

Points on this clonotype: Its antigen is as yet unknown.

5'RACE primed from the constant segment yielded TCR alpha and TCR beta cDNA libraries bearing sample barcodes and UMIs. MiXCR, run by TCRdb on the 5' RACE reads, gives a single entry per CDR3 protein. The sample has about 560,000 distinct CDR3 sequences; approximately 21% are singletons. Between the trimmed V and J ends, which lost 4 bases and 3 bases, there was a span of 16 bases. The V gene's germline CDR1 is MNHNS and CDR2 SASEGT. The CDR3 extends over 16 amino acids. Material for sequencing was PBMCs or a T cell subset sorted from them (not recorded which). This clonotype was sampled from an adult woman who had mild COVID-19 (a few samples of this study predate the infection). Cell type and time point are not known. The chain has TRBV6-1 and TRBJ2-1; TRBD1 might be the D (5 bases). As DNA, the CDR3 is TGTGCCAGCAGTGTATTGGACACACCTTTCTACAATGAGCAGTTCTTC. Translating it yields CASSVLDTPFYNEQFF.